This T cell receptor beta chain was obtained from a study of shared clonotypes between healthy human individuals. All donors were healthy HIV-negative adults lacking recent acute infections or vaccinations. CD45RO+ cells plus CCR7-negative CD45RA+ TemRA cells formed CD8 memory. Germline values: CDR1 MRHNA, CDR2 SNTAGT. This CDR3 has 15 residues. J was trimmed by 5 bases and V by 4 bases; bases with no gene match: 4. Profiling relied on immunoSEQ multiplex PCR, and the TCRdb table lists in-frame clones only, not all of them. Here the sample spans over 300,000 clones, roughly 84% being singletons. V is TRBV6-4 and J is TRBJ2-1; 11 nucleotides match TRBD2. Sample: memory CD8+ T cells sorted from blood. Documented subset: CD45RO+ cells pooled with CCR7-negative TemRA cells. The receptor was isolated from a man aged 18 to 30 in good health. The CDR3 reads CASSATSGSHNEQFF. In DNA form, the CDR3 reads TGTGCCAGCAGTGCCACTAGCGGGAGTCACAATGAGCAGTTCTTC.